This is a list of T cell receptor beta chains from one sample in a study of T cells in Graves' hyperthyroidism and ophthalmopathy. TCRdb reprocessed the multiplex PCR reads via MiXCR and lists one record per CDR3 protein. Of some 380,000 distinct CDR3 sequences listed, approximately 12% are singletons. Material: blood. The receptors here all came from a man aged 25-45 years with Graves' hyperthyroidism that later progressed to Graves' ophthalmopathy. Both conserved end residues are part of each CDR3. A D gene is named only where the DNA matches it firmly. A row's size may be missing; if present it is once, few, many or a size class.

>.|15|TRBJ1-1|.|TRBV27
CASSEFRTGNTEAFF
TGTGCCAGCAGTGAGTTCCGGACGGGTAACACTGAAGCTTTCTTT
>.|12|TRBJ1-1|TRBD1|TRBV4-1
CASSHGTAEAFF
TGCGCCAGCAGCCATGGGACAGCTGAAGCTTTCTTT
>many|15|TRBJ2-7|.|TRBV6-1
CASSEAGHLSYEQYF
TGTGCCAGCAGTGAGGCGGGACACCTTTCCTACGAGCAGTACTTC
>many|14|TRBJ2-2|TRBD1|TRBV28
CASSPGTATGELFF
TGTGCCAGCAGCCCCGGGACAGCCACCGGGGAGCTGTTTTTT
>.|15|TRBJ1-4|TRBD1|TRBV6-5
CASSYSGTGNEKLFF
TGTGCCAGCAGTTACTCGGGGACAGGGAATGAAAAACTGTTTTTT
>.|10|TRBJ2-1|.|TRBV20-1
CSASDNEQFF
TGCAGTGCTAGCGACAATGAGCAGTTCTTC
>.|14|TRBJ1-2|.|TRBV6-5
CASSYSIGNYGYTF
TGTGCCAGCAGTTACTCGATAGGGAACTATGGCTACACCTTC
>few|15|TRBJ2-4|.|TRBV12-3/TRBV12-4
CASSLDYPAKNIQYF
TGTGCCAGCAGTTTAGACTATCCAGCCAAAAACATTCAGTACTTC
>.|14|TRBJ2-2|.|TRBV14
CASSQTRGTGELFF
TGTGCCAGCAGCCAAACTAGGGGCACCGGGGAGCTGTTTTTT
>many|15|TRBJ2-3|.|TRBV20-1
CSAREGGGPTDTQYF
TGCAGTGCTAGGGAAGGGGGGGGGCCCACAGATACGCAGTATTTT
>many|15|TRBJ2-7|TRBD1|TRBV11-2
CASSTRTGGFYEQYF
TGTGCCAGCAGCACCCGGACAGGGGGCTTTTACGAGCAGTACTTC
>many|13|TRBJ1-1|.|TRBV6-1
CASTRQVNTEAFF
TGTGCCAGCACCCGACAGGTCAACACTGAAGCTTTCTTT
>few|14|TRBJ1-4|.|TRBV12-3/TRBV12-4
CASSSGQRNEKLFF
TGTGCCAGCAGTTCGGGGCAGCGCAATGAAAAACTGTTTTTT
>.|14|TRBJ2-3|.|TRBV7-8
CASSLRMTAETQYF
TGTGCCAGCAGCTTAAGGATGACTGCCGAGACGCAGTATTTT
>many|15|TRBJ2-4|.|TRBV12-3/TRBV12-4
CASSRRTGALNIQYF
TGTGCCAGCAGTCGCCGGACGGGGGCTCTGAACATTCAGTACTTC
>many|16|TRBJ2-1|TRBD2|TRBV12-3/TRBV12-4
CASSRPSGGARNEQFF
TGTGCCAGCAGCCGGCCTAGCGGGGGGGCTAGGAATGAGCAGTTCTTC
>few|16|TRBJ2-2|TRBD1|TRBV7-6
CASSPEGQMGTGELFF
TGTGCCAGCAGCCCAGAGGGACAGATGGGAACCGGGGAGCTGTTTTTT
>.|11|TRBJ2-7|.|TRBV7-2
CASSYNNEQYF
TGTGCCAGCAGCTACAACAACGAGCAGTACTTC
>many|16|TRBJ2-1|.|TRBV19
CASSIGASSLLDEQFF
TGTGCCAGTAGTATAGGGGCCAGTTCCCTTCTGGATGAGCAGTTCTTC
>few|12|TRBJ2-7|.|TRBV20-1
CSAGGRVYEQYF
TGCAGTGCTGGAGGGCGGGTCTACGAGCAGTACTTC
>few|14|TRBJ1-3|.|TRBV20-1
CSASGLNSGNTIYF
TGCAGTGCTTCCGGACTGAACTCTGGAAACACCATATATTTT
>many|17|TRBJ1-2|.|TRBV3-1
CASSQGFQAGRVKGYTF
TGTGCCAGCAGCCAAGGATTCCAGGCAGGGAGGGTAAAAGGCTACACCTTC
>many|14|TRBJ2-7|TRBD2|TRBV5-1
CASSLKLAGGEQYF
TGCGCCAGCAGCTTGAAACTAGCGGGGGGCGAGCAGTACTTC
>.|19|TRBJ1-1|.|TRBV18
CASSPKPPIGDGVNTEAFF
TGTGCCAGCTCACCAAAACCCCCGATCGGGGATGGGGTGAACACTGAAGCTTTCTTT
>few|14|TRBJ1-3|TRBD1|TRBV9
CASSRQGPGNTIYF
TGTGCCAGCAGCAGACAGGGCCCTGGAAACACCATATATTTT
>few|17|TRBJ2-1|.|TRBV4-2
CASSPMAASRRVNEQFF
TGTGCCAGCAGCCCGATGGCGGCTAGTCGCAGGGTCAATGAGCAGTTCTTC
>many|15|TRBJ2-1|TRBD2|TRBV6-1
CASSGTSGGVDEQFF
TGTGCCAGCAGTGGGACTAGCGGGGGGGTTGATGAGCAGTTCTTC
>many|13|TRBJ2-7|.|TRBV6-1
CASSPRTNYEQYF
TGTGCCAGCAGTCCGAGGACAAACTACGAGCAGTACTTC
>.|18|TRBJ2-3|TRBD2|TRBV12-3/TRBV12-4
CASSPGLLAGVGTDTQYF
TGTGCCAGCAGTCCAGGGCTACTAGCGGGGGTAGGCACAGATACGCAGTATTTT
>many|13|TRBJ2-2|.|TRBV30
CAWSVTATGELFF
TGTGCCTGGAGTGTAACCGCCACCGGGGAGCTGTTTTTT
>few|11|TRBJ1-1|.|TRBV19
CASRSNTEAFF
TGTGCCAGTAGAAGTAACACTGAAGCTTTCTTT
>.|17|TRBJ2-7|.|TRBV4-1
CASPDTPTGKAYYEQYF
TGCGCCAGCCCTGATACCCCAACAGGGAAGGCGTACTACGAGCAGTACTTC
>many|15|TRBJ1-2|.|TRBV6-1
CASSEREGLYYGYTF
TGTGCCAGCAGTGAACGGGAGGGACTGTACTATGGCTACACCTTC
>.|16|TRBJ2-1|TRBD2|TRBV3-1
CASSHRAGVSYNEQFF
TGTGCCAGCAGCCATAGAGCGGGGGTCTCTTACAATGAGCAGTTCTTC
>many|15|TRBJ2-3|TRBD2|TRBV7-8
CASSLREGGTDTQYF
TGTGCCAGCAGCTTAAGGGAGGGTGGCACAGATACGCAGTATTTT
>many|19|TRBJ1-1|.|TRBV11-3
CASSFTPSGLPRSNTEAFF
TGTGCCAGCAGCTTCACCCCGAGTGGGTTGCCAAGATCCAACACTGAAGCTTTCTTT
>.|12|TRBJ1-2|.|TRBV28
CASSQGFRGYTF
TGTGCCAGCAGCCAGGGGTTCCGTGGCTACACCTTC
>.|14|TRBJ2-3|TRBD1|TRBV12-3/TRBV12-4
CASRGQGRGDTHYF
TGTGCCAGCAGGGGACAGGGCCGGGGAGATACGCATTATTTT
>.|15|TRBJ2-7|TRBD1|TRBV18
CASSQLGTGTYEQYF
TGTGCCAGCTCCCAGCTCGGGACAGGGACCTACGAGCAGTACTTC
>many|15|TRBJ2-7|TRBD2|TRBV7-9
CASSTSGLSSYEQYF
TGTGCCAGCTCGACTAGCGGGCTAAGCTCCTACGAGCAGTACTTC
>few|21|TRBJ2-1|.|TRBV6-1
CASTLSTPGGGGPPSYNEQFF
TGTGCCAGCACCCTTTCGACCCCGGGGGGAGGGGGGCCCCCTTCCTACAATGAGCAGTTCTTC
>many|18|TRBJ2-3|.|TRBV5-1
CASSPGVVSGASTDTQYF
TGCGCCAGCAGTCCTGGAGTCGTCTCTGGGGCTAGCACAGATACGCAGTATTTT
>many|13|TRBJ2-5|.|TRBV29-1
CSALPQNQETQYF
TGCAGCGCGTTGCCCCAGAACCAAGAGACCCAGTACTTC
>many|16|TRBJ2-3|TRBD1|TRBV6-5
CASSYYGTGSTDTQYF
TGTGCCAGCAGTTACTATGGGACAGGGAGCACAGATACGCAGTATTTT
>.|16|TRBJ2-1|TRBD2|TRBV20-1
CSARDGLAGGLNEQFF
TGCAGTGCTAGAGATGGGTTAGCGGGGGGGCTCAATGAGCAGTTCTTC
>few|11|TRBJ2-1|.|TRBV20-1
CSASEGVEQFF
TGCAGTGCTTCTGAGGGGGTTGAGCAGTTCTTC
>many|14|TRBJ1-4|TRBD1|TRBV5-1
CASSTGQLNEKLFF
TGCGCCAGCAGCACGGGACAGCTAAATGAAAAACTGTTTTTT
>.|14|TRBJ1-5|.|TRBV4-1
CASSPLYSNQPQHF
TGCGCCAGCAGCCCCCTCTACAGCAATCAGCCCCAGCATTTT